This T cell receptor beta chain was sequenced during a study of T cells after yellow fever vaccination. Study-wide results and limits: Reappearance after the booster was seen for most primary-vaccination clones, at roughly 96% CD4 and 70% to 90% CD8.

MiXCR, run by TCRdb on the 5' RACE reads, gives a single entry per CDR3 protein. This sample has a few hundred thousand distinct CDR3 sequences, with under 3.5% found just once. Worth noting for this clonotype: No antigen is known for it.

The origin of this receptor is a man aged 18 to 29 who received the YFV17D yellow fever vaccine. Sequences were derived from CD4+ T cells sorted from PBMCs, sampled 10 days after the yellow fever booster vaccination.

This CDR3 is CASSPLLIAGGNNEQFF. CDR3 bases: TGCGCCAGCAGCCCCTTATTAATCGCGGGGGGCAACAATGAGCAGTTCTTC. This rearrangement joins TRBV4-3 to TRBJ2-1; 8 bases match TRBD2. Germline lookup yields CDR1 LGHNA and CDR2 YSLEER. The CDR3 contains 17 residues. The V and J ends lost 4 bases and 5 bases, in that order; junction bases with no gene match: 13.